This T cell receptor (beta chain) came from a study of OX40 agonist ivuxolimab in advanced cancers. Across the whole study: With a range of 23 to 79, age averaged roughly 60 years, and around 83% were male. Study-level points and caveats: Expansion of clones was among the lowest in partial responders at 0.1-3.0 mg/kg. Clonal expansion by week 6 occurred in CD4+ and CD8+ blood T cells (at 0.1 to 3.0 mg/kg). On average, CD8+ T cells showed a greater number of expanded clones than CD4+.

Worth noting for this clone: Its antigen is unknown.

The method was immunoSEQ multiplex PCR; TCRdb's version includes in-frame clones alone and lacks a portion of them. Counted here are about 60,000 clones, around 89% occurring once; the ten biggest clones make up roughly an eighth. The CDR3 has 14 residues. Germline V lookup: CDR1 SGHRS, CDR2 YFSETQ. V was pared by 2 bases and J by 7 bases, with 13 bases between. Sequencing used CD4+ or CD8+ T cells sorted from blood, obtained in a trial of the OX40 agonist ivuxolimab. The origin of this receptor is an adult with an advanced solid tumor such as melanoma, head and neck, liver or kidney cancer. The chain links TRBV5-1 to TRBJ2-1, with a possible D match to TRBD2 (5 bases). DNA of the CDR3: TGCGCCAGCAGCTTAGGTCAGCGGAGGAATGAGCAGTTCTTC. As protein: CASSLGQRRNEQFF.